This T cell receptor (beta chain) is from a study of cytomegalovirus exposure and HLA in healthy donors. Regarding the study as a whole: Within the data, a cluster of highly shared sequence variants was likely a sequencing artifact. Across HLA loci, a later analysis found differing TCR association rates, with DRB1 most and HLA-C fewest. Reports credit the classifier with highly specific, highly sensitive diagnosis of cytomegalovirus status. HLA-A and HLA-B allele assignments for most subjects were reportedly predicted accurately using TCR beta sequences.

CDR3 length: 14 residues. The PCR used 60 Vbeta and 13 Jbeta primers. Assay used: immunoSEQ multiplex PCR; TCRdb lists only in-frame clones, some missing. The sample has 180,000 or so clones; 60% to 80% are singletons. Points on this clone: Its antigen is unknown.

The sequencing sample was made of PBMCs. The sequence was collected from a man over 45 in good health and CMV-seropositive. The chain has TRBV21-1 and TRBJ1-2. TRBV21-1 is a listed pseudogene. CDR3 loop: CASSLRRFNYGYTF. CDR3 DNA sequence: TGTGCCAGCAGCTTACGCCGGTTTAACTATGGCTACACCTTC.